This TCR beta chain was documented in a study of blood T cell repertoires in COVID-19. Profiling relied on immunoSEQ multiplex PCR, and the TCRdb table lists in-frame clones only, not all of them. The sample lists hundreds of thousands of clones; 80% to 90% were seen once. From germline, CDR1 is SGHRS and CDR2 YFSETQ. The CDR3 contains 15 residues. V was clipped by 3 bases and J by 2 bases; unmatched bases: 3. V and J are TRBV5-1 and TRBJ2-1, with TRBD1 matching 9 bases. The sample consisted of peripheral blood. The TCR originated in a woman in her forties who had recovered from COVID-19. Written as DNA, the CDR3 is TGCGCCAGCAGCTGGACAGGGGAAGCCTACAATGAGCAGTTCTTC. Translation: CASSWTGEAYNEQFF.